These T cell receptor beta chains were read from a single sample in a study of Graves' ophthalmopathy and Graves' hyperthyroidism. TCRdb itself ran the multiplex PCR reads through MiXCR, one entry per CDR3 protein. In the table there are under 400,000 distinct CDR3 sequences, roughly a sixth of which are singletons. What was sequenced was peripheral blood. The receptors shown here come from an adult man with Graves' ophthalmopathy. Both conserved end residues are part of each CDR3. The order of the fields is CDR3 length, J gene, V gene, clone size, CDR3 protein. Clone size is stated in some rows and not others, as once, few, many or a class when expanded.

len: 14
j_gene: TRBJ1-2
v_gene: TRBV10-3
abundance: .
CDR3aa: CAISGGQGGTGYTF

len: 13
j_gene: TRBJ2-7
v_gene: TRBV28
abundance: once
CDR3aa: CASTGTSGYEQYF

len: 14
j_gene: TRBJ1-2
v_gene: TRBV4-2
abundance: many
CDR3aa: CASSQDRQIYGYTF

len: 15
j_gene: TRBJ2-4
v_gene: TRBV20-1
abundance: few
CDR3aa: CSAYPRGLAKNIQYF

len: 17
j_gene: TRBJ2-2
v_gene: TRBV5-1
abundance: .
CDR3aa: CASSLELAGLNTGELFF

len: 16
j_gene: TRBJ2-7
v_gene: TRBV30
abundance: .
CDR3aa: CAWSPPPTGPTYEQYF

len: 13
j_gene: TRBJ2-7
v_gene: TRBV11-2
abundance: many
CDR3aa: CASSSPWHIEQYF

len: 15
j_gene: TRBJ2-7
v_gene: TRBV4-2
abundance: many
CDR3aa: CASSQRHRGFDEQYF

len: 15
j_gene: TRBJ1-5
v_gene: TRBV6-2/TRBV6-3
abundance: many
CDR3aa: CASSYIHSGNQPQHF

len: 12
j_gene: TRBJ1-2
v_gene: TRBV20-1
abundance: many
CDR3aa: CSAYRDSYGYTF

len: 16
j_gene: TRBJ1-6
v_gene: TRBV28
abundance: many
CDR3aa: CASSPREGASYSPLHF